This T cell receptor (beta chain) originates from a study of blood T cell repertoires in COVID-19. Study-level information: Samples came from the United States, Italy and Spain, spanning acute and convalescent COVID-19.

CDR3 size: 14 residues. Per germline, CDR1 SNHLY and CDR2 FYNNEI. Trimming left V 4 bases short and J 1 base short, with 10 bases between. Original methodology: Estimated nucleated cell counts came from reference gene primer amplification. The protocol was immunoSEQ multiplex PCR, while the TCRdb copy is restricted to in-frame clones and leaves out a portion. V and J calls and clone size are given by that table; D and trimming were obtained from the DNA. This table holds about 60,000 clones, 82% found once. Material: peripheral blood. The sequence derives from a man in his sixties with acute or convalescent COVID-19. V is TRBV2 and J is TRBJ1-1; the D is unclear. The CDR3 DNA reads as TGTGCCAGCAGTGCCGACTACCCGAACACTGAAGCTTTCTTT. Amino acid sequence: CASSADYPNTEAFF.